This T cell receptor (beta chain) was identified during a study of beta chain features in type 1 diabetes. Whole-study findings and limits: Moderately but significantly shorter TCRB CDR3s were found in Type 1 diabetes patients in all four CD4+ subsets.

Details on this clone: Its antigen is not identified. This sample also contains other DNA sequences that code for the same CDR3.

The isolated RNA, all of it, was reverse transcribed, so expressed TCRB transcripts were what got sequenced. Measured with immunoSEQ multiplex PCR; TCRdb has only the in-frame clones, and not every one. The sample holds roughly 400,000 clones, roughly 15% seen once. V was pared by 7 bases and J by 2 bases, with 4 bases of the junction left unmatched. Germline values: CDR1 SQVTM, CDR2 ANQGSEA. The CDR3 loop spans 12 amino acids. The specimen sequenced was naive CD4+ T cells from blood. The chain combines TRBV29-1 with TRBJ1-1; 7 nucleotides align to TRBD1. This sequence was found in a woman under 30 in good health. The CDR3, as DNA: TGCAGCGGGGGGACAGCAAACACTGAAGCTTTCTTT. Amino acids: CSGGTANTEAFF.